This T cell receptor (beta chain) was profiled in a study of T cell repertoires in cytomegalovirus infection. Study-wide background: Public TCR beta signatures were indicative of both CMV infection and a matching HLA type.

Germline CDR1 reads MNHNY; CDR2 reads SVGAGI (reference sequence). The CDR3 has 14 amino acids. A single record per CDR3 protein comes from TCRdb applying MiXCR to the reads. This table has 200,000 to 250,000 distinct CDR3 sequences, about 12% appearing once. Remarks on this clonotype: At one of its ends the junction is not consistent with the germline gene, which may arise from a read error.

The receptor was derived from a human donor in good health (CMV status not recorded). Some clones in this sample may be carry-over from other donors' samples. The chain has TRBV6-6 and TRBJ1-5; D gene ambiguous. Sequencing was performed on PBMCs. DNA of the CDR3: TGTACCAGCAGTTATTCCCACCGCAATCAGCCCCAGCATTTT. Amino acid sequence: CTSSYSHRNQPQHF.